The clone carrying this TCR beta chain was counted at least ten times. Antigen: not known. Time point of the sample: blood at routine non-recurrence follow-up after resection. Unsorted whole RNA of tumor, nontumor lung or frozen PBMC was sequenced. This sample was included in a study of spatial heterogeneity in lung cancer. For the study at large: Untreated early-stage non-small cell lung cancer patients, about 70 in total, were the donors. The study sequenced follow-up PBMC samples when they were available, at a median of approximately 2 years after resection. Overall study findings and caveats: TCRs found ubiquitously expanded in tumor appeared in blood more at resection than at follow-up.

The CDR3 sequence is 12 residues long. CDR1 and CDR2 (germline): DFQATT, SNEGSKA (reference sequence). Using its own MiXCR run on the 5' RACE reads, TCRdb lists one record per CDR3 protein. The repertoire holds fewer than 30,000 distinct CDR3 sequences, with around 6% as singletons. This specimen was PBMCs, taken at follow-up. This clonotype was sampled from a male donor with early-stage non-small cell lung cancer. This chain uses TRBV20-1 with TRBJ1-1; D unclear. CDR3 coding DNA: TGCACCACCGACGGCGTGAACACTGAAGCTTTCTTT. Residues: CTTDGVNTEAFF.